Listed here are 26 T cell receptor beta chains from one sample, sequenced in a study of shared clonotypes between healthy human individuals. Some clones are missing from TCRdb's copy, which holds only in-frame ones; the method was immunoSEQ multiplex PCR. The table includes millions of clones, 85% to 95% detected once. Material: naive CD4+ T cells sorted from blood. Subset of the sample: CD45RA+ positively selected. Source of these receptors: a man in his late teens or twenties in good health.

V gene TRBV28 combines with J gene TRBJ1-2; 8 positions match TRBD1. This CDR3 comprises 12 residues. Germline V gene sequence: CDR1 MDHEN, CDR2 SYDVKM. After removal of 8 bases from V and 13 bases from J, the junction contained 12 bases not matched to a gene. CDR3 nucleotide sequence: TGTGCCAGCTACCCCGACAGGGGACCCCCCACCTTC. Translation: CASYPDRGPPTF.

The V and J genes are TRBV9 and TRBJ1-2; D gene ambiguous. Germline assignment: CDR1 SGDLS and CDR2 YYNGEE. V lost 0 bases and J lost 0, with 6 bases in between. The CDR3 contains 14 residues. CDR3: CASSVATANYGYTF. The DNA for the CDR3 is TGTGCCAGCAGCGTAGCTACGGCTAACTATGGCTACACCTTC.

In the case of this clone: Other DNA sequences in this sample translate to the same CDR3. The chain uses TRBV29-1 and TRBJ2-5, with a weak D call TRBD1 (6 bases). CDR3 length: 12 residues. In germline, CDR1 is SQVTM, CDR2 ANQGSEA. Trimming cost V 6 bases and J 4 bases, with 12 bases left between them. The CDR3 coding sequence is TGCAGCGTGCTTAGGGGGTTAGAGACCCAGTACTTC. It encodes CSVLRGLETQYF.

V usage is TRBV6-5 and J usage is TRBJ1-5, with D maybe TRBD1 (6 bases). The CDR3 is 13 residues long. Per the germline V gene, CDR1 is MNHEY and CDR2 is SVGAGI. Trimming shortened V by 10 bases and J by 1 base, and 11 bases separated the two germline ends. The CDR3 DNA follows: TGTGCCACCACTACAGGGAGCAATCAGCCCCAGCATTTT. Protein product: CATTTGSNQPQHF.

The chain has TRBV10-2 and TRBJ2-4, with D perhaps TRBD2 (7 bases). Germline loops: CDR1 WSHSY, CDR2 SAAADI. With 8 bases removed from V and 6 bases from J, the gap between germline ends came to 11 bases. There are 12 residues in the CDR3. CDR3 DNA: TGCGCCAGCGCGGGGGCTTTAAACATTCAGTACTTC. Its translation is CASAGALNIQYF.

The chain employs TRBV29-1 and TRBJ1-2; D is unresolved. CDR3 length: 11 amino acids. Germline CDR1 SQVTM, CDR2 ANQGSEA. Trimming stripped 8 bases from V and 6 bases from J, with 13 bases between. CDR3 protein: CSPARRDGYTF. The CDR3 region has the DNA TGCAGCCCAGCCCGACGGGATGGCTACACCTTC.

The chain employs TRBV5-4 and TRBJ1-2; TRBD1 agrees at 8 bases. The CDR3 is 14 residues long. The V segment lost 4 bases and the J segment 5 bases; nucleotides outside the gene matches: 7. CDR1 is SGHNT and CDR2 is YYREEE in the germline V gene (reference sequence). CDR3 DNA: TGTGCCAGCAGCCGGATCGGACAGGGATATGGCTACACCTTC. Translating gives CASSRIGQGYGYTF.

The chain recombines TRBV6-6 with TRBJ2-7; 8 nucleotides align to TRBD1. J gave up 3 bases and V 6 bases, and 7 bases lay outside the gene matches. Germline V gene sequence: CDR1 MNHNY, CDR2 SVGAGI (reference sequence). The CDR3 loop spans 14 amino acids. The CDR3 sequence is CASSSFGQGYEQYF. Here the CDR3 DNA reads TGTGCCAGCAGCTCCTTTGGACAGGGCTACGAGCAGTACTTC.

The rearrangement uses TRBV7-2 and TRBJ2-4; the D call may be TRBD1 or TRBD2 (6 bases each). The CDR3 spans 15 residues. The V end was cut by 1 base, the J end by 6 bases, with 13 bases between. CDR1 is SGHTA, CDR2 FQGNSA, per germline. This chain's CDR3 is CASSLVVGGGNIQYF. CDR3 sequence (DNA): TGTGCCAGCAGCTTAGTAGTAGGGGGAGGAAACATTCAGTACTTC.

This clone has just one count. This chain uses TRBV29-1 with TRBJ2-7; 9 bases line up with TRBD1. From germline, CDR1 is SQVTM and CDR2 ANQGSEA. This CDR3 contains 14 residues. The trim removed 6 bases at V and 2 bases at J, leaving 8 bases unmatched. The CDR3 spells CSVLPGQGPYEQYF. The CDR3 nucleotides read TGCAGCGTCCTCCCGGGACAGGGCCCCTACGAGCAGTACTTC.

The chain joins TRBV7-2 to TRBJ1-5, with TRBD1 as a possible D gene (6 bases). The CDR3 is made up of 15 amino acids. The germline V and J ends were trimmed by 1 base and 6 bases, with 13 bases remaining between them. Germline lookup yields CDR1 SGHTA and CDR2 FQGNSA. The CDR3 nucleotides are TGTGCCAGCAGCTTAGATTCAGGGGTGAGTCAGCCCCAGCATTTT. As protein: CASSLDSGVSQPQHF.

This clone appeared a single time. V is TRBV6-5 and J is TRBJ1-4; 7 bases fit TRBD1. Germline lookup yields CDR1 MNHEY and CDR2 SVGAGI. The CDR3 is 15 residues long. With V trimmed by 0 bases and J by 8 bases, 6 bases remained unmatched. The CDR3 sequence is CASSYSEGAREKLFF. CDR3 nucleotide sequence: TGTGCCAGCAGTTACTCGGAGGGGGCCCGGGAAAAACTGTTTTTT.

This chain joins TRBV6-4 and TRBJ1-5; D possibly corresponds to TRBD1 (5 bases). The CDR3 is 15 residues long. Trimming shortened V by 5 bases and J by 1 base, and 12 bases separated the two germline ends. Germline loops: CDR1 MRHNA, CDR2 SNTAGT. The CDR3 DNA reads as TGTGCCAGCAGTCTTCTAGGGGTGAGCAATCAGCCCCAGCATTTT. Translation gives CASSLLGVSNQPQHF.

V usage is TRBV6-6 and J usage is TRBJ2-7, with 9 bases fitting TRBD2. The germline gives CDR1 MNHNY, CDR2 SVGAGI (reference sequence). Trimming cost V 6 bases and J 3 bases; bases outside gene matches: 9. This CDR3 region has 15 residues. This chain's CDR3 is CASRKGLAYNYEQYF. Here the CDR3 DNA reads TGTGCCAGCAGAAAGGGACTAGCTTATAACTACGAGCAGTACTTC.

The chain couples TRBV29-1 to TRBJ2-7, with D maybe TRBD1 (6 bases). Germline V lookup: CDR1 SQVTM, CDR2 ANQGSEA. V lost 5 bases, J lost 6 bases, and 14 bases lay in between. The CDR3 loop spans 12 amino acids. The CDR3 here is CSVYAGAPEQYF. CDR3 nucleotides: TGCAGCGTTTACGCAGGGGCCCCCGAGCAGTACTTC.

J is TRBJ2-1 and V is TRBV10-3, with 10 bases that match TRBD1. Germline V CDR1 and CDR2: ENHRY, SYGVKD. Losses at the gene ends were 4 bases for V and 2 bases for J; bases not matched to a gene: 8. CDR3 length equals 17 residues. CDR3 coding DNA: TGTGCCATCAGTGTGCATGGACAGGGGGGAACCTACAATGAGCAGTTCTTC. It yields the protein CAISVHGQGGTYNEQFF.

This chain's CDR3 is CASSLISVGQETQYF. Written as DNA, the CDR3 is TGTGCCAGCAGCTTGATTAGCGTGGGACAAGAGACCCAGTACTTC. The J gene is TRBJ2-5, the V gene TRBV7-2; possibly TRBD2 for D (5 bases). The CDR3 extends over 15 amino acids. V lost 3 bases, J lost 2 bases, and 13 bases lay in between. The germline CDR1 and CDR2 sequences are SGHTA and FQGNSA.

This clone was counted once. J is TRBJ2-5 and V is TRBV5-1, with 9 nucleotides matching TRBD2. Looked up from germline, CDR1 is SGHRS and CDR2 is YFSETQ. CDR3 length equals 16 residues. The trim removed 0 bases at V and 2 bases at J, leaving 5 bases unmatched. CDR3 sequence: CASSLGGLASQETQYF. As DNA, the CDR3 is TGCGCCAGCAGCTTGGGGGGACTAGCTTCTCAAGAGACCCAGTACTTC.

J is TRBJ2-2 and V is TRBV7-9, with D unclear. In germline, CDR1 is SEHNR, CDR2 FQNEAQ (reference sequence). CDR3 length: 14 amino acids. The V and J ends lost 2 bases and 5 bases respectively, with 9 bases between them. Written as DNA, the CDR3 is TGTGCCAGCAGCTTAAGCCTGGAGACCGGGGAGCTGTTTTTT. Amino acids: CASSLSLETGELFF.

In its sample, this clone was seen once. The rearrangement links TRBV12-5 to TRBJ2-2; D not resolved. V dropped 1 base and J dropped 5 bases, with 11 bases sitting between them. Germline values: CDR1 LGHNT, CDR2 FRNRAP. CDR3 length: 15 amino acids. CDR3 residues: CASGLAPRETGELFF. DNA of the CDR3: TGTGCTAGTGGTTTGGCTCCCCGAGAGACCGGGGAGCTGTTTTTT.

The V call is TRBV10-1, the J call TRBJ2-3; no definite D call. Germline assignment: CDR1 WNHNN and CDR2 SYGVQD (reference sequence). The CDR3 is 15 amino acids. V lost 0 bases and J 1 base, leaving 8 bases between the germline ends. CDR3 coding DNA: TGCGCCAGCAGTGAGTCGCGGAGAGGCACAGATACGCAGTATTTT. This gives the protein CASSESRRGTDTQYF.

Comment on this clone: The same CDR3 arises from other DNA sequences in this sample as well. This chain connects TRBV7-2 to TRBJ2-7, with a tentative D call TRBD2 (5 bases). V lost 6 bases, J lost 2 bases, and 11 bases lay in between. Germline assignment: CDR1 SGHTA and CDR2 FQGNSA. The CDR3 loop spans 13 amino acids. As DNA, the CDR3 is TGTGCCAGCAGTTCAGGAGGCCCCTACGAGCAGTACTTC. This encodes CASSSGGPYEQYF.

This chain links TRBV5-1 with TRBJ2-7; TRBD1 might be the D (6 bases). V lost 3 bases to trimming and J lost 9 bases, with 22 bases between them. The CDR3 loop spans 15 amino acids. Germline values: CDR1 SGHRS, CDR2 YFSETQ. CDR3 sequence: CASSSATGQLLGQYF. For the CDR3, the DNA is TGCGCCAGCAGCTCCGCGACAGGCCAACTACTAGGGCAGTACTTC.

The rearrangement links TRBV6-1 to TRBJ1-2, with TRBD1 as a possible D gene (6 bases). Germline lookup yields CDR1 MNHNS and CDR2 SASEGT. The length of the CDR3 is 15 residues. V was shortened by 6 bases and J by 0 bases, with 14 bases between the two germline ends. The CDR3 nucleotides read TGTGCCAGCAGGAGGCGACAGGACCCTAACTATGGCTACACCTTC. This sequence encodes CASRRRQDPNYGYTF.

This chain joins TRBV7-9 and TRBJ2-7; the D gene is possibly TRBD2 (5 bases). V lost 1 base and J 8 bases, leaving 9 bases between the germline ends. The CDR3 sequence is 12 residues long. The germline CDR1 and CDR2 sequences are SEHNR and FQNEAQ (reference sequence). CDR3 residues: CASSLGEGKQYF. DNA of the CDR3: TGTGCCAGCAGCTTAGGAGAGGGTAAGCAGTACTTC.

The genes are TRBV7-2 and TRBJ2-3; TRBD2 aligns across 7 bases. V lost 7 bases, J lost 0 bases, and 13 bases stayed unmatched. This CDR3 is 17 amino acids long. Germline V gene sequence: CDR1 SGHTA, CDR2 FQGNSA. Here the CDR3 reads CASNLIGLAASTDTQYF. The CDR3 DNA follows: TGTGCCAGCAACCTCATAGGGCTAGCGGCTAGCACAGATACGCAGTATTTT. Variable domain in full (rest from reference TRBV7-2 and TRBJ2-3): GAGVSQSPSNKVTEKGKDVELRCDPISGHTALYWYRQSLGQGLEFLIYFQGNSAPDKSGLPSDRFSAERTGGSVSTLTIQRTQQEDSAVYLCASNLIGLAASTDTQYFGPGTRLTVL.